Each of the 18 T cell receptor beta chains below was sequenced from the same sample in a study of T-cell reconstitution after alpha-beta-depleted transplantation in children. TCRbeta library construction was performed incorporating unique molecular identifiers. Each CDR3 protein is one row after TCRdb ran MiXCR on the PCR reads. The data show 100,000 or so distinct CDR3 sequences, around a quarter seen once. Material: PBMCs, obtained before TCRalphabeta/CD19-depleted stem cell transplant. Every receptor here comes from a boy aged 2-15 years with acute lymphoblastic leukemia, due to receive a stem cell transplant.

The chain employs TRBV6-5 and TRBJ2-3, with D possibly matching TRBD2 (6 bases). V lost 4 bases and J 2 bases, leaving 16 bases between the germline ends. Germline CDR1 reads MNHEY; CDR2 reads SVGAGI. The CDR3 is made up of 16 amino acids. CDR3 DNA sequence: TGTGCCAGCAGTTTGACCGGGACTCAACCCACAGATACGCAGTATTTT. Translating it yields CASSLTGTQPTDTQYF.

This clonotype was detected a few times. V gene TRBV4-3 combines with J gene TRBJ1-3; 7 bases match TRBD1. The CDR3 is made up of 20 amino acids. V shed 0 bases and J 0 bases; nucleotides not matched to a gene: 14. Germline CDR1 and CDR2: LGHNA and YSLEER. The DNA of the CDR3 is TGCGCCAGCAGCCAAGATGGGACAGCCTACCAGCGCCTCTCTGGAAACACCATATATTTT. Protein: CASSQDGTAYQRLSGNTIYF.

This clonotype has only a few counts. This rearrangement joins TRBV11-1 to TRBJ1-1; D might be TRBD1 (5 bases). V was shortened by 5 bases and J by 0 bases, with 25 bases between the two germline ends. This CDR3 is built from 19 residues. In germline, CDR1 is SGHAT, CDR2 FQDESV (reference sequence). CDR3 in DNA: TGTGCCAGCAGCCTAGACGGGGCGGGGCGCCGAACCTTGAACACTGAAGCTTTCTTT. Its protein product is CASSLDGAGRRTLNTEAFF.

The V gene is TRBV28, the J gene TRBJ2-5; TRBD2 matches 7 bases. The junction had 9 bases not matched to a gene; V was cut back by 5 bases and J by 6 bases. The CDR3 extends over 14 amino acids. Germline V gene lookup returns CDR1 MDHEN and CDR2 SYDVKM. CDR3 region: CASSQWTSLQTQYF. The CDR3 DNA sequence: TGTGCCAGCAGTCAGTGGACTAGTCTTCAGACCCAGTACTTC.

This clonotype showed up many times. This chain joins TRBV20-1 and TRBJ2-1, with 7 bases fitting TRBD2. V lost 6 bases and J lost 1; bases outside the gene matches: 9. This CDR3 spans 15 amino acids. CDR1 is DFQATT and CDR2 is SNEGSKA in the germline V gene (reference sequence). CDR3 sequence: CSAPLAETSYNEQFF. DNA of the CDR3: TGCAGTGCACCCCTAGCGGAGACGTCCTACAATGAGCAGTTCTTC.

This clonotype showed up just a few times. The J gene is TRBJ2-3, the V gene TRBV5-1, with no clear D. The germline CDR1 and CDR2 sequences are SGHRS and YFSETQ. Trimming took 1 base from V and 0 from J, leaving 6 bases between them. The CDR3 contains 14 residues. The CDR3 is CASSLMISTDTQYF. In DNA form, the CDR3 reads TGCGCCAGCAGCTTGATGATAAGCACAGATACGCAGTATTTT.

Only a few counts were recorded for this clonotype. The chain combines TRBV28 with TRBJ2-3; 8 nucleotides align to TRBD1. The CDR3 is made up of 15 amino acids. CDR1 is MDHEN and CDR2 is SYDVKM in the germline V gene. V was clipped by 5 bases and J by 2 bases; unmatched bases: 6. The CDR3 sequence is CASSRWTGSTDTQYF. In nucleotides, the CDR3 is TGTGCCAGCAGTAGATGGACAGGGTCCACAGATACGCAGTATTTT.

This clonotype was picked up a small number of times. The chain employs TRBV20-1 and TRBJ2-5; TRBD2 matches at 12 bases. CDR3 length equals 14 residues. The J segment lost 1 base and the V segment lost 5 bases, leaving 2 bases of the junction unmatched. The germline gives CDR1 DFQATT, CDR2 SNEGSKA (reference sequence). The CDR3 DNA reads as TGCAGTGCTGGACTAGCGGGGCCCCAAGAGACCCAGTACTTC. Its protein product is CSAGLAGPQETQYF.

The chain is built from TRBV9 and TRBJ2-5; D is possibly TRBD2 (6 bases). V was pared by 0 bases and J by 4 bases, with 13 bases between. Per germline, CDR1 SGDLS and CDR2 YYNGEE. The CDR3 contains 15 residues. CDR3 sequence reads: CASSVGLAGLETQYF. The CDR3 DNA follows: TGTGCCAGCAGCGTAGGTTTGGCGGGACTAGAGACCCAGTACTTC.

This clonotype showed up just a few times. V usage is TRBV7-3 and J usage is TRBJ2-2; 7 nucleotides line up with TRBD2. CDR1 SGHTA and CDR2 FQGTGA come from the germline V gene. This CDR3 spans 19 amino acids. With V trimmed by 5 bases and J by 6 bases, 21 bases remained unmatched. CDR3 loop: CASSPQGPSGGARAGELFF. The CDR3 nucleotides read TGTGCCAGCAGCCCACAAGGCCCTAGCGGAGGGGCGAGGGCCGGGGAGCTGTTTTTT.

The table lists this clonotype with a few counts. The rearrangement joins TRBV11-3 to TRBJ2-1; the match to TRBD2 covers 11 bases. The V and J ends lost 1 base and 7 bases, in that order; junction bases with no gene match: 3. The length of the CDR3 is 15 residues. Germline V CDR1 and CDR2: SGHNT, YENEEA. DNA for the CDR3: TGTGCCAGCAGCTTAGGCTCTAGCGGGGGGAATGAGCAGTTCTTC. Its translation: CASSLGSSGGNEQFF.

This clonotype was detected a few times. The chain has TRBV28 and TRBJ2-1, with a weak D call TRBD1 (6 bases). The germline V and J ends were trimmed by 6 bases and 2 bases, with 17 bases remaining between them. Germline CDR1 is MDHEN and CDR2 is SYDVKM. There are 16 residues in the CDR3. CDR3 nucleotides: TGTGCCAGCAGCTATACCAGGGGAAGGGCCTACAATGAGCAGTTCTTC. It translates to CASSYTRGRAYNEQFF.

This clonotype turned up a few times. The chain is built from TRBV28 and TRBJ2-3; 8 bases align to TRBD2. The CDR3 spans 16 residues. With V trimmed by 2 bases and J by 3 bases, 7 bases remained unmatched. Per germline, CDR1 MDHEN and CDR2 SYDVKM. In DNA form, the CDR3 reads TGTGCCAGCAGTTTAGCCCCCCGGGAGGGGACAGATACGCAGTATTTT. Residues: CASSLAPREGTDTQYF.

This clonotype was detected only a few times. The rearrangement links TRBV28 to TRBJ2-2; 9 bases line up with TRBD1. The CDR3 totals 17 residues. V dropped 3 bases and J dropped 1; count of bases not matched to a gene: 6. Germline V gives CDR1 MDHEN, CDR2 SYDVKM. The CDR3 spells CASSFSGTGQNTGELFF. CDR3 DNA: TGTGCCAGCAGTTTTAGTGGGACAGGGCAGAACACCGGGGAGCTGTTTTTT.

The V call is TRBV12-3 or TRBV12-4, the J call TRBJ2-1; a possible D gene is TRBD1 (6 bases). The CDR3 length is 15 residues. The V gene lost 8 bases and the J gene lost 3 bases, with 17 bases spanning the gap. The CDR3 loop reads CASGVEQGYYNEQFF. CDR3 nucleotide sequence: TGTGCCAGCGGGGTCGAACAGGGATACTACAATGAGCAGTTCTTC.

The chain employs TRBV20-1 and TRBJ1-5; D remains unclear. The V and J ends lost 6 bases and 3 bases respectively, with 18 bases between them. The CDR3 has 15 residues. CDR1 and CDR2 from the germline V gene are DFQATT and SNEGSKA (reference sequence). CDR3 sequence (DNA): TGCAGTGCCAAGAGGATTGTGGGAAACAATCAGCCCCAGCATTTT. Protein: CSAKRIVGNNQPQHF.

V is TRBV7-9 and J is TRBJ2-3; possibly TRBD1 or TRBD2 for D (6 bases each). The germline V and J ends were trimmed by 3 bases and 5 bases, with 15 bases remaining between them. In germline, CDR1 is SEHNR, CDR2 FQNEAQ (reference sequence). This CDR3 has 15 residues. CDR3 sequence (DNA): TGTGCCAGCAGCTTCCGTAGCGGAGGGGGAGATACGCAGTATTTT. Protein sequence: CASSFRSGGGDTQYF.

This sequence joins TRBV7-9 and TRBJ2-5; D may be TRBD2 (5 bases). Trimming pared 5 bases from V and 4 bases from J, leaving 17 bases between. The CDR3 runs to 15 residues. Per the germline V gene, CDR1 is SEHNR and CDR2 is FQNEAQ (reference sequence). This CDR3 is CASSPEALVGETQYF. DNA for the CDR3: TGTGCCAGCAGCCCGGAAGCACTAGTGGGAGAGACCCAGTACTTC.